This TCR beta chain is from a study of Graves' ophthalmopathy and Graves' hyperthyroidism. The TCR beta CDR3 regions underwent amplification from RNA transcripts. Second-round multiplex PCR followed a first-round RT-PCR using HTBI primers. One entry per CDR3 protein, called by TCRdb with MiXCR from the multiplex PCR reads. The repertoire holds approximately 700,000 distinct CDR3 sequences, with 35% to 50% as singletons. Germline CDR1 is KGHDR and CDR2 is SFDVKD. J was trimmed by 5 bases and V by 3 bases; bases with no gene match: 4. CDR3 length: 15 amino acids. Findings of the study overall: Ophthalmopathy cases were distinguished from stable hyperthyroidism by a 13-signature model, reaching about 85% sensitivity and approximately 81% specificity.

Comment on this clonotype: What it recognizes is unknown.

Diagnosis relied on clinical symptoms, serum thyroxine, TRAb, thyroid ultrasound and orbital computed tomography. PBMCs were isolated by Ficoll-Paque density gradient centrifugation, using roughly 10 ml of fresh peripheral blood as the starting material. Sequencing input: peripheral blood. This receptor was obtained from an adult man with Graves' ophthalmopathy. The chain is built from TRBV24-1 and TRBJ1-5; 9 nucleotides line up with TRBD1. CDR3 nucleotides: TGTGCCACCAGTGATGTGCGGACAGGGGATCAGCCCCAGCATTTT. This codes for CATSDVRTGDQPQHF.